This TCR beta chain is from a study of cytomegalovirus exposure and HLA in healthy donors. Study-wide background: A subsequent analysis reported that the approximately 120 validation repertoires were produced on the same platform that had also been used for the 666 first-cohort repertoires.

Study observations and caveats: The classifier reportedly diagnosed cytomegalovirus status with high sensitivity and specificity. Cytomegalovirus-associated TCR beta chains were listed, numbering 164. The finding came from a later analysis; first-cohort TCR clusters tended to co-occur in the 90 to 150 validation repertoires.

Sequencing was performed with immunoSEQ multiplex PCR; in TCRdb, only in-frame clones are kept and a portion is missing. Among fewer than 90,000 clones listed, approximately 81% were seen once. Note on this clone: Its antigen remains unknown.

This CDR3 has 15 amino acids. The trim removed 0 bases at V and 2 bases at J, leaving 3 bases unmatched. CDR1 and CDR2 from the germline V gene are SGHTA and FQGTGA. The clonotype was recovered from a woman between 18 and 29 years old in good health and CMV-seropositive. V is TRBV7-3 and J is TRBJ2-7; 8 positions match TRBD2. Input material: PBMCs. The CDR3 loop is CASSLTAGGAYEQYF. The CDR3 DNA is TGTGCCAGCAGCTTAACCGCGGGGGGAGCCTACGAGCAGTACTTC. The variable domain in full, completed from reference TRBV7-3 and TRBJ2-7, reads GAGVSQTPSNKVTEKGKYVELRCDPISGHTALYWYRQSLGQGPEFLIYFQGTGAADDSGLPNDRFFAVRPEGSVSTLKIQRTERGDSAVYLCASSLTAGGAYEQYFGPGTRLTVT.